This T cell receptor beta chain was observed in a study of blood T cells in healthy people across ages. With a J-beta primer mix and a sample-barcoded 5' primer, a second PCR ran about 7 to 11 cycles. Every molecule of cDNA carried a tag from a template-switch adaptor with 12 random nucleotides. TCRdb passed the 5' RACE reads through MiXCR, listing each CDR3 protein once. The sample records about 630,000 distinct CDR3 sequences, around 20% being singletons. Trimming shortened V by 8 bases and J by 0 bases, and 9 bases separated the two germline ends. Germline lookup yields CDR1 MDHEN and CDR2 SYDVKM. The CDR3 totals 13 residues. There were healthy Caucasian individuals from Russia, aged about 6 to 95, serving as donors. Note on this clonotype: Its antigen remains unknown.

Study results and limitations: Relative to aged donors, long-lived donors carried more naive CD4+ cells and displayed higher diversity.

The rearrangement links TRBV28 to TRBJ2-3; D is possibly TRBD1 (6 bases). Sequencing was carried out using blood. The receptor's source is a man aged 65-85 years in good health. CDR3 in amino acids: CASEDRSTDTQYF. For the CDR3, the DNA is TGTGCCAGCGAAGACAGGAGCACAGATACGCAGTATTTT. Together with reference TRBV28 and TRBJ2-3, the CDR3 gives the full variable domain: DVKVTQSSRYLVKRTGEKVFLECVQDMDHENMFWYRQDPGLGLRLIYFSYDVKMKEKGDIPEGYSVSREKKERFSLILESASTNQTSMYLCASEDRSTDTQYFGPGTRLTVL.